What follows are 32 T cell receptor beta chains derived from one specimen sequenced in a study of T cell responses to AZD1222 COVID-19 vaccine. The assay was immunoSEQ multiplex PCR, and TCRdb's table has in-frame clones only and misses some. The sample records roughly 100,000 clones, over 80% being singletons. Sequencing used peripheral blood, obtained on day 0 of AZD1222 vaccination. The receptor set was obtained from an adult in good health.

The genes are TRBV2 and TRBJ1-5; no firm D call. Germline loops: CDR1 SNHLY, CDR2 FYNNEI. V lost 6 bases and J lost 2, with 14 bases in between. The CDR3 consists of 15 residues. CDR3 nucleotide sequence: TGTGCCAGCAGCCCGATGAGGGTCGGCAATCAGCCCCAGCATTTT. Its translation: CASSPMRVGNQPQHF.

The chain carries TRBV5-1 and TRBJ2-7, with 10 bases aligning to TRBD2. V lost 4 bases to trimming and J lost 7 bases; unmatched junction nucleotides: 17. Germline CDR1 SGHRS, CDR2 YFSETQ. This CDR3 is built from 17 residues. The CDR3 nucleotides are TGCGCCAGCAGCGCCCCCATTGATCTCGGACTAGCGGAAGAGCAGTACTTC. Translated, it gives CASSAPIDLGLAEEQYF. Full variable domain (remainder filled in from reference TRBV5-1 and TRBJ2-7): KAGVTQTPRYLIKTRGQQVTLSCSPISGHRSVSWYQQTPGQGLQFLFEYFSETQRNKGNFPGRFSGRQFSNSRSEMNVSTLELGDSALYLCASSAPIDLGLAEEQYFGPGTRLTVT.

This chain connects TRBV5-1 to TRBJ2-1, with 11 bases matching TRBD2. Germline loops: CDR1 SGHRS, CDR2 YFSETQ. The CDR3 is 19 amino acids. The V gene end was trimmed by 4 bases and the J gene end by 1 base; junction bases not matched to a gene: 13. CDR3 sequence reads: CASSAPSGGSLQSYNEQFF. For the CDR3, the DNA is TGCGCCAGCAGCGCCCCTAGCGGGGGGTCCTTACAATCCTACAATGAGCAGTTCTTC.

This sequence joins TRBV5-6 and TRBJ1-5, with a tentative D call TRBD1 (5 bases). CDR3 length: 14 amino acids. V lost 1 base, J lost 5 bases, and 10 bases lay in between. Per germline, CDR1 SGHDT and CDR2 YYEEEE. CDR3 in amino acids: CASSLQGIDQPQHF. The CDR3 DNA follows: TGTGCCAGCAGCTTGCAGGGAATAGATCAGCCCCAGCATTTT.

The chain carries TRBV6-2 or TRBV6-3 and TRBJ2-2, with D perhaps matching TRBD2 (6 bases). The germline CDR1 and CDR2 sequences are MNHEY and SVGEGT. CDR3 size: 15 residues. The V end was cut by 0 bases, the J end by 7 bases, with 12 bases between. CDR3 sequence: CASSYSSGRHGELFF. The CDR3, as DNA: TGTGCCAGCAGTTACTCCTCAGGGAGGCACGGGGAGCTGTTTTTT.

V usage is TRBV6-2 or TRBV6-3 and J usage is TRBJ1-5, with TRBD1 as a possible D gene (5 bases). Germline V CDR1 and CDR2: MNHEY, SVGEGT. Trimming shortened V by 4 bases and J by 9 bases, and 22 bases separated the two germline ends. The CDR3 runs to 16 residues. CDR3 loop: CASSLLGHPTGRPQHF. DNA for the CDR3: TGTGCCAGCAGTTTACTGGGGCATCCTACTGGTCGGCCCCAGCATTTT.

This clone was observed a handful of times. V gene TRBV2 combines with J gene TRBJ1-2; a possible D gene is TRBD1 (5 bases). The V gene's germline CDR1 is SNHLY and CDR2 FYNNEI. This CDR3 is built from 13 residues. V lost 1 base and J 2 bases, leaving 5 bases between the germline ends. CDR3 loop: CASSEGGNYGYTF. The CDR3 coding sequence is TGTGCCAGCAGTGAAGGGGGGAACTATGGCTACACCTTC. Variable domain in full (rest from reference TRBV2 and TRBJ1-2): EPEVTQTPSHQVTQMGQEVILRCVPISNHLYFYWYRQILGQKVEFLVSFYNNEISEKSEIFDDQFSVERPDGSNFTLKIRSTKLEDSAMYFCASSEGGNYGYTFGSGTRLTVV.

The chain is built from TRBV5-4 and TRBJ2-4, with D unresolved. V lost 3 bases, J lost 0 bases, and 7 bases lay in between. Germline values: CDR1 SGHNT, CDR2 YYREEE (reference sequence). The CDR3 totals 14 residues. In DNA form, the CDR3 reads TGTGCCAGCAGCTGGAATTTAGCCAAAAACATTCAGTACTTC. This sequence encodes CASSWNLAKNIQYF.

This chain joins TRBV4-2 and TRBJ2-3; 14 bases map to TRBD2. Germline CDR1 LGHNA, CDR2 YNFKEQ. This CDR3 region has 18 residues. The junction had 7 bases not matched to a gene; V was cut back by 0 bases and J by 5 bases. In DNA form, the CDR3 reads TGTGCCAGCAGCCAAGATGGGACTAGCGGGGGCCCAGGAGATACGCAGTATTTT. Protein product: CASSQDGTSGGPGDTQYF.

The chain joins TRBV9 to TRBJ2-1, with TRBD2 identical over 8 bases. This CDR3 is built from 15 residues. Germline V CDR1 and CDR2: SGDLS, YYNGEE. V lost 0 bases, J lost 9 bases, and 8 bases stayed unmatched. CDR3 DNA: TGTGCCAGCAGCGTAGCAGCGGGGGTCGGTTCTGAGCAGTTCTTC. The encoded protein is CASSVAAGVGSEQFF.

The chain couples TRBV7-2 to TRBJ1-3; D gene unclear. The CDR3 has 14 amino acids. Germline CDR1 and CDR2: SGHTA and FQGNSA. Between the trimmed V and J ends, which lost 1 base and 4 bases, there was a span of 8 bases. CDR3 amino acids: CASSLVLAGNTIYF. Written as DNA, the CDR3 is TGTGCCAGCAGCTTAGTTCTCGCGGGAAACACCATATATTTT.

CDR3 sequence: CASSPGGHNGYTF. The CDR3, as DNA: TGTGCCAGCAGCCCAGGGGGACATAACGGCTACACCTTC. V usage is TRBV7-9 and J usage is TRBJ1-2; TRBD1 matches 7 bases. Per germline, CDR1 SEHNR and CDR2 FQNEAQ (reference sequence). CDR3 length: 13 residues. The V gene end was trimmed by 5 bases and the J gene end by 8 bases; junction bases not matched to a gene: 8. The variable domain in full, completed from reference TRBV7-9 and TRBJ1-2, reads DTGVSQNPRHKITKRGQNVTFRCDPISEHNRLYWYRQTLGQGPEFLTYFQNEAQLEKSRLLSDRFSAERPKGSFSTLEIQRTEQGDSAMYLCASSPGGHNGYTFGSGTRLTVV.

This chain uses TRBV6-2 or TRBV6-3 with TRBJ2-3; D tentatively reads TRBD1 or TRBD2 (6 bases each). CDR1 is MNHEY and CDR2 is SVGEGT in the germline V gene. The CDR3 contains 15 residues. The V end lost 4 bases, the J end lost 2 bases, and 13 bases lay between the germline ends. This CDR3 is CASSSGRTATDTQYF. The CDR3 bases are TGTGCCAGCAGTTCAGGGAGGACAGCCACAGATACGCAGTATTTT.

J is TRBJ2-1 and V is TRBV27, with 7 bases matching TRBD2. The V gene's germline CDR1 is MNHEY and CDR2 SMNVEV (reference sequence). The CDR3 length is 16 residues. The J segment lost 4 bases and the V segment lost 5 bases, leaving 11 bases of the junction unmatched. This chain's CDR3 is CASSRITRGVYNEQFF. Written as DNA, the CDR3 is TGTGCCAGCAGTAGAATTACTCGGGGGGTGTACAATGAGCAGTTCTTC.

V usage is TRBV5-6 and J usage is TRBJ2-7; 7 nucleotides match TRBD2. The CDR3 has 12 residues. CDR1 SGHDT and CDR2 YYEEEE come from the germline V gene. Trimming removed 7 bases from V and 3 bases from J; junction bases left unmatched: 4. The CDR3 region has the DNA TGTGCCAGCGCGGGAGAGGGCTACGAGCAGTACTTC. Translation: CASAGEGYEQYF.

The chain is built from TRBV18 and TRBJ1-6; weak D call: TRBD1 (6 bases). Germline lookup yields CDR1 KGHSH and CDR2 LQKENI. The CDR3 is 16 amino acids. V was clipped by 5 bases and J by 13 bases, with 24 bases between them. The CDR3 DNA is TGTGCCAGCTCAGCGACTCTCCCCGGGACAAGTTCTCCCCTCCACTTT. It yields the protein CASSATLPGTSSPLHF.

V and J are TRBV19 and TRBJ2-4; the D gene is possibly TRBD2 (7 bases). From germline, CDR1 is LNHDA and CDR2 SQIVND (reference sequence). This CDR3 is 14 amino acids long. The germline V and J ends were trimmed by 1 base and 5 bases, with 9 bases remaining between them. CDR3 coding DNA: TGTGCCAGTAGTATAGGAGGGGGGGAAAACATTCAGTACTTC. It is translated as CASSIGGGENIQYF.

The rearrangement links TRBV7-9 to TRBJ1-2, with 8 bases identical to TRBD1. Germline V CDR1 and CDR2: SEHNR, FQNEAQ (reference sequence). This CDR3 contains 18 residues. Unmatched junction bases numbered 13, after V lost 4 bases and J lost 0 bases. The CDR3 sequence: CASSSLEDRVPPNYGYTF. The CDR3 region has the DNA TGTGCCAGCAGCTCCCTCGAGGACAGGGTTCCACCTAACTATGGCTACACCTTC.

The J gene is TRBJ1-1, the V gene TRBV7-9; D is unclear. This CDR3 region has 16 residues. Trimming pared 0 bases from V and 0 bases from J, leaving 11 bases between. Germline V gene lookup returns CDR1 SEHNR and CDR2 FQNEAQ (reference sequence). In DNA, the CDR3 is TGTGCCAGCAGCTTAGCACCCCAGCCCTTGAACACTGAAGCTTTCTTT. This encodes CASSLAPQPLNTEAFF.

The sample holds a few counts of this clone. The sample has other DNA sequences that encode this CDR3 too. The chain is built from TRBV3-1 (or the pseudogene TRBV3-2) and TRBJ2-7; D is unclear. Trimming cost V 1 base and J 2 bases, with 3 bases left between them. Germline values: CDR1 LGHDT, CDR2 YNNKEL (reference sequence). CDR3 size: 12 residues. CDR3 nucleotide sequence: TGTGCCAGCAGCCAAGCGACCTACGAGCAGTACTTC. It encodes CASSQATYEQYF.

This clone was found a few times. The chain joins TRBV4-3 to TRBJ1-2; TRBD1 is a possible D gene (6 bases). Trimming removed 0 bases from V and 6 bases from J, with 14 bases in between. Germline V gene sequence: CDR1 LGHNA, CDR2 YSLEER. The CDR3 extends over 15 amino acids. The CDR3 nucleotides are TGCGCCAGCAGCCAAGATTCGGGGGGCCAGGATGGCTACACCTTC. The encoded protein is CASSQDSGGQDGYTF.

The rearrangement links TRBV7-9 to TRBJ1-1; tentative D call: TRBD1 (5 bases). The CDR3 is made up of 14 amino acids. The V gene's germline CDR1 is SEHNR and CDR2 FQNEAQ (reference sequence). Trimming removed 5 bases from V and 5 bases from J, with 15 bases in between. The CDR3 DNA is TGTGCCAGCAGCCCGAAAGCCGGGGGGACTGAAGCTTTCTTT. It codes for CASSPKAGGTEAFF. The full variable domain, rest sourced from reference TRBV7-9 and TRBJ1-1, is DTGVSQNPRHKITKRGQNVTFRCDPISEHNRLYWYRQTLGQGPEFLTYFQNEAQLEKSRLLSDRFSAERPKGSFSTLEIQRTEQGDSAMYLCASSPKAGGTEAFFGQGTRLTVV.

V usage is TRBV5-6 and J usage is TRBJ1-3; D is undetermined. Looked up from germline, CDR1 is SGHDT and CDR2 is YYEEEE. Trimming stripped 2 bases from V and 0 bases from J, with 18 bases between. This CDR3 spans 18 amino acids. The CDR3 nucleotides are TGTGCCAGCAGCTTCATGTCCGCGGCAGCCATCTCTGGAAACACCATATATTTT. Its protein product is CASSFMSAAAISGNTIYF.

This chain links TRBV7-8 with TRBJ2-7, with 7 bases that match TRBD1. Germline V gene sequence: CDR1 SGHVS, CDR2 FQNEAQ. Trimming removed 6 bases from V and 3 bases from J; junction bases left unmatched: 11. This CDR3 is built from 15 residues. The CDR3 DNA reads TGTGCCAGCAGGATGAGTACAGGGGTTCACTACGAGCAGTACTTC. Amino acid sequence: CASRMSTGVHYEQYF.

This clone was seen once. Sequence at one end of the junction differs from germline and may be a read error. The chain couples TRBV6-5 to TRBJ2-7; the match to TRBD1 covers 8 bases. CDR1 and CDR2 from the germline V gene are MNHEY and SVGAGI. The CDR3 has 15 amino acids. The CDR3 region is CASSGQGFVTYERYF. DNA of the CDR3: TGTGCCAGCAGCGGACAGGGTTTTGTCACCTACGAGCGGTACTTC.

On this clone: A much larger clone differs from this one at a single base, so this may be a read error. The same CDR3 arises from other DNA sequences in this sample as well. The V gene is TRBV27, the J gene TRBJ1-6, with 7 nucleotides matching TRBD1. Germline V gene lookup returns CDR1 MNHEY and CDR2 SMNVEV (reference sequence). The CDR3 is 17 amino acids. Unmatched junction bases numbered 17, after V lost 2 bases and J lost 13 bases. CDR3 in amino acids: CASSLGTRGGGRSPLHF. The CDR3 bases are TGTGCCAGCAGTTTAGGAACTAGAGGAGGGGGCCGTTCCCCCCTCCACTTT.

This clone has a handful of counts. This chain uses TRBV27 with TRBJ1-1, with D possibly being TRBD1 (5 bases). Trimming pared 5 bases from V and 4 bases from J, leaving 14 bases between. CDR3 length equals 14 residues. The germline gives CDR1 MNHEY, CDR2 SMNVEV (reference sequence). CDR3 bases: TGTGCCAGCAGTCCCCAGGGTGTAGGCACTGAAGCTTTCTTT. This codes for CASSPQGVGTEAFF.

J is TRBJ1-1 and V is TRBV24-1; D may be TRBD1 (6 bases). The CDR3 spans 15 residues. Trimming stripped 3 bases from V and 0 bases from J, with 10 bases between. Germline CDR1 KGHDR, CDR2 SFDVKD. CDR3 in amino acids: CATSDTGTMNTEAFF. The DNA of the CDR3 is TGTGCCACCAGTGATACAGGGACAATGAACACTGAAGCTTTCTTT.

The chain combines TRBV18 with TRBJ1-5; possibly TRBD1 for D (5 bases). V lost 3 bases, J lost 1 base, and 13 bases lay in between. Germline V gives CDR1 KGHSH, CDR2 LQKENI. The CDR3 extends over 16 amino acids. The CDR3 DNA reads TGTGCCAGCTCACCTCCGGGACGGGGGAGCAATCAGCCCCAGCATTTT. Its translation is CASSPPGRGSNQPQHF.

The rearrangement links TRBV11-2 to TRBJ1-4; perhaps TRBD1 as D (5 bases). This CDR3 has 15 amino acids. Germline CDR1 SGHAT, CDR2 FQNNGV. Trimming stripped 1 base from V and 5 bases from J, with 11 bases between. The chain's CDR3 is CASSLVWGSNEKLFF. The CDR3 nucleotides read TGTGCCAGCAGCTTAGTATGGGGGAGCAATGAAAAACTGTTTTTT. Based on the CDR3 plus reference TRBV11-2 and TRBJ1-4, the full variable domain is EAGVAQSPRYKIIEKRQSVAFWCNPISGHATLYWYQQILGQGPKLLIQFQNNGVVDDSQLPKDRFSAERLKGVDSTLKIQPAKLEDSAVYLCASSLVWGSNEKLFFGSGTQLSVL.

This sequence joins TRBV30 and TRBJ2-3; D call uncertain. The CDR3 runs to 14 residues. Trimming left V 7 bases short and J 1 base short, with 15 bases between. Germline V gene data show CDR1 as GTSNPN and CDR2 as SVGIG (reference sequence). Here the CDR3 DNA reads TGTGCCTACCACCTCGGGTGGGGCACAGATACGCAGTATTTT. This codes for CAYHLGWGTDTQYF.

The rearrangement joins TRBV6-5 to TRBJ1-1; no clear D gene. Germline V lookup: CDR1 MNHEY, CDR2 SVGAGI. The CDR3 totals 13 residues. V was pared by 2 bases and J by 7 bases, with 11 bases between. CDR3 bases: TGTGCCAGCAGTTACGCGGATTCCCTTGAAGCTTTCTTT. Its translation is CASSYADSLEAFF.